The 15 T cell receptor beta chains below were found in one sample sequenced in a study of monozygotic twins with inflammatory bowel disease. TCRdb reanalyzed the 5' RACE reads and collapses them to one entry per CDR3 protein, without DNA. In all, the sample yields just over 300,000 distinct CDR3 sequences. Sequenced sample: blood. These TCRs come from a human donor with ulcerative colitis or Crohn's disease, or a healthy co-twin of an affected twin (not recorded which).

The CDR3 region is CSVAFGGNEKLFF. This chain joins TRBV29-1 and TRBJ1-4; there is no DNA to check the TCRdb D call of TRBD1. The CDR3 has 13 residues. Germline CDR1 and CDR2: SQVTM and ANQGSEA. The whole variable domain, filled in from reference TRBV29-1 and TRBJ1-4, reads SAVISQKPSRDICQRGTSLTIQCQVDSQVTMMFWYRQQPGQSLTLIATANQGSEATYESGFVIDKFPISRPNLTFSTLTVSNMSPEDSSIYLCSVAFGGNEKLFFGSGTQLSVL.

The CDR3 region is CASSEPGLNTDTQYF. The chain couples TRBV2 to TRBJ2-3; as DNA is missing, the TRBD1 call by TCRdb cannot be tested. The germline V gene encodes CDR1 SNHLY and CDR2 FYNNEI. This CDR3 region has 15 residues.

CDR3 in amino acids: CAIRGERLSSYEQYF. J is TRBJ2-7 and V is TRBV24-1; TCRdb gives TRBD1 as the D gene, but with no DNA this cannot be confirmed. The CDR3 runs 15 residues. Looked up from germline, CDR1 is KGHDR and CDR2 is SFDVKD.

The J gene is TRBJ2-3, the V gene TRBV7-9. This CDR3 is built from 16 residues. CDR1 SEHNR and CDR2 FQNEAQ come from the germline V gene (reference sequence). The CDR3 is CASSRTLAGRTDTQYF.

The J gene is TRBJ2-2, the V gene TRBV19; checking the TCRdb D call of TRBD1 is not possible without DNA. There are 14 residues in the CDR3. Per germline, CDR1 LNHDA and CDR2 SQIVND (reference sequence). This CDR3 is CASSRTGGTGELFF.

The chain couples TRBV2 to TRBJ2-6; lacking DNA, the TRBD1 call made by TCRdb goes unchecked. CDR1 SNHLY and CDR2 FYNNEI come from the germline V gene. This CDR3 spans 15 amino acids. The CDR3 here is CASSEWGVGANVLTF.

The chain uses TRBV14 and TRBJ2-7. CDR1 and CDR2 (germline): SGHDN, FVKESK. This CDR3 region has 12 residues. CDR3 amino acids: CASSQGVYEQYF.

The rearrangement uses TRBV7-6 and TRBJ1-1; TCRdb's D gene call, TRBD1, goes unchecked for lack of DNA. Germline V gene data show CDR1 as SGHVS and CDR2 as FNYEAQ. CDR3 length: 15 residues. This CDR3 reads CASSLGTGSGSEAFF.

The CDR3 reads CASSLGGVGSYEQYF. The chain links TRBV28 to TRBJ2-7; the D call of TRBD2 rests on TCRdb alone, since no DNA is present to check it. The CDR3 loop spans 15 amino acids. Looked up from germline, CDR1 is MDHEN and CDR2 is SYDVKM.

This chain joins TRBV5-1 and TRBJ2-7; the D call of TRBD1 rests on TCRdb alone, since no DNA is present to check it. This CDR3 has 17 residues. Germline V gene lookup returns CDR1 SGHRS and CDR2 YFSETQ. CDR3 in amino acids: CASSKKRGQGNVSEQYF.

This sequence joins TRBV4-3 and TRBJ1-2; lacking DNA, the TRBD1 call made by TCRdb goes unchecked. Germline values: CDR1 LGHNA, CDR2 YSLEER. The CDR3 loop spans 14 amino acids. The chain's CDR3 is CASSQEGTSDGYTF.

This rearrangement joins TRBV18 to TRBJ1-4; the TRBD1 assignment by TCRdb is unverifiable without DNA. The CDR3 runs to 14 residues. Germline values: CDR1 KGHSH, CDR2 LQKENI. CDR3 amino acids: CASSRQGNNEKLFF.

The CDR3 reads CATIDRPVNTQYF. The chain has TRBV6-1 and TRBJ2-3; TCRdb returns TRBD1, unconfirmable since there is no DNA. Germline V lookup: CDR1 MNHNS, CDR2 SASEGT. This CDR3 is built from 13 residues.

The V and J genes are TRBV18 and TRBJ2-1. CDR1 and CDR2 (germline): KGHSH, LQKENI. This CDR3 contains 14 residues. The CDR3 reads CASSPDRWAGEQFF.

V and J are TRBV7-2 and TRBJ2-7; lacking DNA, the TRBD2 call made by TCRdb goes unchecked. This CDR3 is built from 14 residues. Germline CDR1 reads SGHTA; CDR2 reads FQGNSA. This CDR3 reads CASSLGGIGNEQYF. The full variable domain, rest sourced from reference TRBV7-2 and TRBJ2-7, is GAGVSQSPSNKVTEKGKDVELRCDPISGHTALYWYRQSLGQGLEFLIYFQGNSAPDKSGLPSDRFSAERTGGSVSTLTIQRTQQEDSAVYLCASSLGGIGNEQYFGPGTRLTVT.